This T cell receptor (beta chain) was documented in a study of OX40 agonist ivuxolimab in advanced cancers. About the study as a whole: The costimulatory receptor OX40 (CD134) was targeted by ivuxolimab, a fully human IgG2 agonistic monoclonal antibody. Intravenous ivuxolimab was administered to patients every 2 weeks at six dose levels: 0.01, 0.1, 0.3, 1.5, 3 and 10 mg/kg. Of the approximately 53 patients in dose escalation, approximately 20 had hepatocellular carcinoma, approximately 15 had melanoma, 9 had renal cell carcinoma and 9 had head and neck cancer. In the dose-escalation cohort, more than 75% of patients were male, and the mean age was around 60 years, with a range of about 20 to 79. Prior anti-PD-1, anti-PD-L1 or anti-CTLA-4 therapy was permitted, and approximately 42% of dose-escalation patients had received checkpoint inhibitors. Partial responses occurred in three dose-escalation patients: two with cutaneous melanoma and one with hepatocellular carcinoma. The point of sequencing TCRbeta in the periphery was to test whether ivuxolimab changed TCR sequence diversity and drove clonal T-cell expansion. The paper describes the monotherapy dose-escalation part (N = 52 patients) of the phase I trial of ivuxolimab. Summary of the overall study and its limitations: At doses of 0.1 to 3.0 mg/kg, clonal expansion of both CD4+ and CD8+ blood T cells was observed from baseline to week 6. After ivuxolimab, more expanded clones were found on average in CD8+ T cells than in CD4+ T cells. Low levels of normalized T-cell clonal expansion were also shown by some nonresponding patients. The antigen specificity of the peripheral T cells that underwent clonal expansion was not determined. In the 0.1-3.0 mg/kg groups, partial responders had among the lowest normalized peripheral clonal expansion, particularly in CD8+ T cells.

Patients with a history of autoimmune disease or receiving systemic immunosuppression were excluded from the trial. In every dose cohort, peripheral blood was drawn for TCR sequencing at baseline, cycle 4 day 1, and cycle 7 day 1. Samples were obtained from an open-label, multicenter, first-in-human phase I dose-escalation trial of ivuxolimab. Adults with locally advanced or metastatic melanoma, renal cell carcinoma, hepatocellular carcinoma or head and neck squamous cell carcinoma were enrolled in the trial. CD4+ and CD8+ T cells were sorted separately from peripheral blood before TCR sequencing. Genomic DNA was isolated from the sorted cells so that the TCRbeta CDR3 region could be sequenced. The immunoSEQ Assay was used to sequence the TCRbeta CDR3 regions. Imported from immuneACCESS, the table was reduced by TCRdb to in-frame sequences with V and J called. These copies leave out some clones; in studies compared against another copy, an unresolved V gene accounts for under half, and the cause of the remainder is not known. The sample includes 65,000 to 85,000 clones, with roughly 92% observed a single time. About 0.63% of the sample comes from the top ten.

With regard to this clone: Its antigen is not yet known. Base qualities are not at hand, and no much larger clone is one base apart.

The V and J ends are trimmed by 2 bases and 0 bases, leaving 11 bases between them. The germline V gene (reference sequence) provides CDR1 GTSNPN and CDR2 SVGIG. The CDR3 spans 15 residues, from the cysteine through the phenylalanine. The sequence is cut down to CDR3 DNA, 45 bases in frame from base 1. Specimen: CD4+ or CD8+ T cells sorted from blood, collected in a trial of the OX40 agonist ivuxolimab. This receptor was obtained from an adult with an advanced solid tumor such as melanoma, head and neck, liver or kidney cancer. This chain joins TRBV30 to TRBJ1-5; no D segment can be confidently identified. CDR3 reads: CAWSLPRPSNQPQHF. The nucleotide sequence is TGTGCCTGGAGTCTCCCTAGACCTAGCAATCAGCCCCAGCATTTT.